This T cell receptor (beta chain) was found in a study of regulatory T cells in long-lasting Graves disease (dated by TCRdb to about 2021). The study in broad terms: Antithyroid drugs had been taken for less than 3 months by newly diagnosed Graves' disease patients. A total of 35 or so samples were covered by TCR sequencing, comprising 13 persistent and about 20 newly diagnosed Graves' disease patients. The study was registered as a clinical trial and conducted in China. Persistent Graves' disease patients were compared with newly diagnosed Graves' disease patients by peripheral blood TCR sequencing and RNA sequencing. Study-wide findings and limitations: Sequencing and analysis were restricted to the TCR beta chain. More public clonotypes were shared among persistent patients (fewer than 3,000) than among newly diagnosed patients (roughly 1,000). The small sample size was acknowledged by the authors as a limitation that may reduce accuracy. Lower TCR Shannon entropy and fewer highly expanded clones were observed in persistent Graves' disease patients than in newly diagnosed patients, which suggested clonal expansion. Only peripheral blood was studied, because thyroid tissue, the primary lesion, was inaccessible.

The method behind the library was multiplex PCR. Sequencing relied on an Illumina HiSeq 4000. CDR3 regions were amplified by Arm-PCR with iRepertoire HTBI primers to construct TCR beta libraries. Gel purification was performed on PCR products prior to sequencing. As for the authors' bioinformatics: Gene usage analysis of CDR3 amino acid clonotypes used the approximately 62 TRBV and some 13 TRBJ segments found across samples. Filtered high-quality paired reads were merged into contigs using COPE and FqMerger. BLAST was used to align contigs to the IMGT TRBV, TRBD and TRBJ reference genes, and CDR3 was defined following IMGT. Any clonotype with a frequency above 0.1% was counted as a highly expanded clone. Repertoire diversity was measured by Shannon entropy, and V-J evenness by the Gini coefficient. A clonotype was considered public if more than one individual shared it. The public reads were quality trimmed at Q25 with fastp and then assembled into clones with MiXCR by TCRdb, keeping productive beta chains. One record per CDR3 amino acid sequence lists the most common genes and DNA. The V and J calls and clone size come from TCRdb's table, not from the authors' own analysis. This sample has almost 450,000 distinct CDR3 sequences in its table, and less than 20% of those were observed once. Roughly 10% of the sample belongs to the ten largest clones.

This clonotype was recorded many times. The clone's antigen remains unknown. Base quality data are lacking; no much larger clone is found one base away. Read against the paper, the sample's time point label means: newly diagnosed GD, antithyroid drugs for less than 3 months. For both TCR sequencing and RNA sequencing, RNA was extracted from PBMCs in TRIzol. The diagnosis of Graves' disease followed American Thyroid Association guidelines. Patients were recruited from an endocrinology department in Xi'an, China. From each patient, approximately 10 milliliters of peripheral blood was collected into an EDTA anticoagulant tube. Ficoll Paque Plus density gradient separation was used to isolate PBMCs, and no further T cell sorting was performed. An Agilent 2100 Bioanalyzer and agarose gel were used to assess RNA quality, and a NanoDrop 2000 was used to measure RNA concentration. These data were likewise used in another study, on T cells in Graves' hyperthyroidism and ophthalmopathy. Drawing on the second study: A patient counted as having stable Graves' hyperthyroidism if no progression to ophthalmopathy occurred over 18 months of follow-up. Hyperthyroidism patients were aged 18 to 65 years and newly diagnosed, with disease duration of less than 2 months. Patients with uncontrolled infections, other autoimmune diseases, pregnancy or lactation were excluded. Diagnoses relied on clinical symptoms, serum thyroxine and TRAb, thyroid ultrasound and orbital computed tomography. For the first round of RT-PCR on the TCR CDR3, the HTBI primer set was used together with the Qiagen OneStep RT-PCR kit. Blood samples also contained most of the expanded thyroid clonotypes (frequency above 0.001), which suggests that blood repertoires may reflect thyroid immune responses. A model built on a 13 V-J signature distinguished ophthalmopathy from stable hyperthyroidism, reaching around 88% sensitivity and around 81% specificity in cross-validation and 80%/75% in testing. During validation, the model predicted progression to ophthalmopathy a median of about 6.3 months ahead of onset, with more than 55% sensitivity and almost 75% specificity. A discovery cohort of about a hundred patients, roughly 45 with Graves' ophthalmopathy and 55 to 60 with stable Graves' hyperthyroidism, was used to find distinguishing TCR V-J signatures. Prospective prediction of ophthalmopathy was tested in an independent validation cohort of fewer than 20 hyperthyroidism patients and some 17 patients who later progressed to ophthalmopathy. The roughly 91 discovery patients were randomly divided into training and test sets at a 7:3 ratio. In roughly six Graves' hyperthyroidism patients, the study also compared T-cell repertoires from thyroid tissue with T-cell repertoires from blood. After sampling, hyperthyroidism patients received methimazole starting at 30 mg daily, and ophthalmopathy patients received high-dose intravenous methylprednisolone. Libraries were constructed in a second round of multiplex PCR, after which size selection and purification were performed. Libraries were sequenced paired-end with 100 bp reads on an Illumina HiSeq2000. Raw data were processed with SOAPnuke, discarding reads with adapters, uncalled bases, mean Phred below 15, or no exact constant-primer or identifier match. High-quality paired reads were merged using COPE v1.2.5, and each unique nucleotide sequence was defined as a clonotype. MiTCR v1.1 was used to align the clonotypes against IMGT TRBV, TRBD and TRBJ reference segments. Analysis was restricted to V-J combinations with a frequency above 0.0001, which covered about 99% of repertoires. The TCS score was defined as F50 (clonal expansion) divided by E x V (chaos), with BLOSUM62-based TCRdist calculated between CDR3 peptides within each V-J. Welch's t-statistics and random forest reduced several hundred V-J features to 10 to 15, which were used in a naive Bayes classifier (R e1071). Sample size was not statistically predetermined, and blinding of investigators to group allocation was not performed. According to the paper, TCR Vbeta CDR3 sequencing was carried out on approximately 140 peripheral blood samples, which came from some 41 ophthalmopathy, 75 to 80 hyperthyroidism and roughly 17 progressor patients.

The source is a woman in her 30s with Graves disease. Donor details come from another sample of the same person, matched by shared clones. Here the sequenced sample was peripheral blood mononuclear cells (PBMCs), taken at new diagnosis, from a patient treated with antithyroid drugs.

The DNA sequence is given as TGTGCCAGCAGTTACCCGATATTGGGCAGACTGAACACCGGGGAGCTGTTTTTT. Its protein is CASSYPILGRLNTGELFF. The receptor chain draws on TRBV28 and TRBJ2-2, with no D gene named confidently. Based on the germline V gene, the CDR1 and CDR2 sequences are MDHEN and SYDVKM. V sheds 4 bases and J sheds 1 base, leaving 19 bases between their ends. The CDR3 measures 18 amino acids from cysteine to phenylalanine. Only the CDR3 portion is preserved as DNA: 54 bases, with reading frame beginning at the first base.